The 21 T cell receptor beta chains in this list originate from one sample, sequenced in a study of CD8+ T cells in alopecia areata. RNA was isolated and reverse transcribed to cDNA, the sequencing template. Produced via immunoSEQ multiplex PCR; TCRdb's table is partial and in-frame only. Among 90,000 to 120,000 clones, over 80% were seen once, and the ten largest hold 20% to 25%. The treatment: oral pan-JAK inhibitor, 5-10 mg twice daily. The sample consisted of CD8+ T cells sorted from blood, taken at week 24, from a patient treated with tofacitinib. Receptor source: a human donor with alopecia areata.

CDR3 in amino acids: CASSATGLENIQYF. The CDR3 nucleotides read TGTGCCAGCTCAGCTACCGGGCTAGAAAACATTCAGTACTTC. The V call is TRBV18, the J call TRBJ2-4; no clear D. This CDR3 region has 14 residues. V lost 5 bases, J lost 5 bases, and 13 bases lay in between. CDR1 KGHSH and CDR2 LQKENI come from the germline V gene.

This clone was seen once. This chain connects TRBV7-8 to TRBJ2-5; 12 bases map to TRBD2. The CDR3 is 19 amino acids. Germline lookup yields CDR1 SGHVS and CDR2 FQNEAQ. J gave up 2 bases and V 6 bases, and 16 bases lay outside the gene matches. CDR3 region: CASSLGLAGYPQPQETQYF. Here the CDR3 DNA reads TGTGCCAGCAGTCTCGGACTAGCGGGGTATCCTCAACCTCAAGAGACCCAGTACTTC. Together with reference TRBV7-8 and TRBJ2-5, the CDR3 gives the full variable domain: GAGVSQSPRYKVAKRGQDVALRCDPISGHVSLFWYQQALGQGPEFLTYFQNEAQLDKSGLPSDRFFAERPEGSVSTLKIQRTQQEDSAVYLCASSLGLAGYPQPQETQYFGPGTRLLVL.

The chain couples TRBV7-2 to TRBJ1-5, with D possibly being TRBD1 (6 bases). CDR1 and CDR2 from the germline V gene are SGHTA and FQGNSA. The CDR3 length is 17 residues. V was shortened by 9 bases and J by 0 bases, with 21 bases between the two germline ends. CDR3 nucleotides: TGTGCCAGTCGAGTGGGGGGCCCCACCTATAGCAATCAGCCCCAGCATTTT. Protein sequence: CASRVGGPTYSNQPQHF.

This chain uses TRBV10-3 with TRBJ1-2; TRBD1 agrees at 9 bases. CDR3 length: 15 residues. Trimming took 10 bases from V and 6 from J; bases not matched to a gene: 15. Germline V CDR1 and CDR2: ENHRY, SYGVKD. This CDR3 is CATRDRVSPGHGYTF. The CDR3 DNA follows: TGTGCCACCAGGGACAGGGTTTCACCCGGGCATGGCTACACCTTC.

The gene calls are TRBV7-2 and TRBJ1-4, with D possibly TRBD1 on 6 matching bases. V was trimmed by 2 bases and J by 4 bases, leaving 20 bases between them. The CDR3 runs to 18 residues. CDR1 SGHTA and CDR2 FQGNSA come from the germline V gene. The CDR3 coding sequence is TGTGCCAGCAGCTTAATCGGCAGGGGACGGTGGTTTAATGAAAAACTGTTTTTT. This gives the protein CASSLIGRGRWFNEKLFF.

This chain links TRBV5-6 with TRBJ2-2, with TRBD2 as a possible D gene (6 bases). CDR1 and CDR2 from the germline V gene are SGHDT and YYEEEE. The CDR3 length is 13 residues. Trimming took off 4 bases at V and 8 bases at J, with 12 bases between the two ends. In DNA, the CDR3 is TGTGCCAGCAGCCCCGGGGACTCGGGGGAGCTGTTTTTT. Protein product: CASSPGDSGELFF.

The chain uses TRBV7-9 and TRBJ2-7; 8 nucleotides match TRBD1. The germline V gene encodes CDR1 SEHNR and CDR2 FQNEAQ (reference sequence). CDR3 length: 12 residues. V lost 4 bases to trimming and J lost 9 bases; unmatched junction nucleotides: 5. CDR3 coding DNA: TGTGCCAGCAGCTCGTGGGACAGGAGGCAGTACTTC. Amino acids: CASSSWDRRQYF. Drawing the rest from reference TRBV7-9 and TRBJ2-7, the complete variable domain is DTGVSQNPRHKITKRGQNVTFRCDPISEHNRLYWYRQTLGQGPEFLTYFQNEAQLEKSRLLSDRFSAERPKGSFSTLEIQRTEQGDSAMYLCASSSWDRRQYFGPGTRLTVT.

The count of this clone is one. The V and J genes are TRBV27 and TRBJ2-7, with TRBD2 as a possible D gene (7 bases). Germline assignment: CDR1 MNHEY and CDR2 SMNVEV (reference sequence). The CDR3 is made up of 14 amino acids. V was pared by 4 bases and J by 4 bases, with 14 bases between. CDR3 DNA sequence: TGTGCCAGCAGTTCTGGCGGGGGCGGGTACGAGCAGTACTTC. This sequence encodes CASSSGGGGYEQYF.

The rearrangement links TRBV9 to TRBJ2-7; TRBD2 agrees at 8 bases. The length of the CDR3 is 13 residues. V shed 7 bases and J 3 bases; nucleotides not matched to a gene: 6. CDR1 is SGDLS and CDR2 is YYNGEE in the germline V gene. The CDR3 sequence is CASAPGGGYEQYF. The CDR3 DNA follows: TGTGCCAGCGCACCCGGGGGGGGCTACGAGCAGTACTTC.

This clone was counted only a few times. The chain carries TRBV6-5 and TRBJ2-2; 8 positions agree with TRBD1. The CDR3 has 16 amino acids. Germline values: CDR1 MNHEY, CDR2 SVGAGI. V trimming: 0 bases; J trimming: 4 bases; junction bases outside the gene matches: 4. The CDR3: CASSYSAGQGTGELFF. The CDR3 nucleotides are TGTGCCAGCAGTTACTCGGCCGGACAGGGCACCGGGGAGCTGTTTTTT.

Concerning this clone: One end of the junction does not line up with germline, which may come from a read error. The CDR3 loop is CASSLDAPGDYTGELFF. CDR3 nucleotides: TGTGCCAGCAGCTTAGATGCTCCGGGGGACTACACTGGGGAGCTGTTTTTT. The chain joins TRBV7-6 to TRBJ2-2; 7 nucleotides match TRBD2. Germline V gene data show CDR1 as SGHVS and CDR2 as FNYEAQ. The CDR3 is made up of 17 amino acids.

This chain links TRBV4-3 with TRBJ1-2; maybe TRBD1 (6 bases). Germline V lookup: CDR1 LGHNA, CDR2 YSLEER. V was shortened by 2 bases and J by 4 bases, with 23 bases between the two germline ends. The CDR3 is made up of 18 amino acids. The CDR3 here is CASSQLQDSQYPGYGYTF. The CDR3 DNA follows: TGCGCCAGCAGCCAATTACAGGACAGTCAATATCCCGGCTATGGCTACACCTTC.

This chain connects TRBV5-1 to TRBJ1-5, with 11 bases fitting TRBD1. V lost 4 bases, J lost 7 bases, and 7 bases stayed unmatched. Germline-derived CDR1 and CDR2 are SGHRS and YFSETQ. The CDR3 covers 15 residues. CDR3 loop: CASSPDRGLNQPQHF. For the CDR3, the DNA is TGCGCCAGCAGCCCGGACAGGGGGCTTAACCAGCCCCAGCATTTT. Filled out from reference TRBV5-1 and TRBJ1-5, the complete variable domain reads KAGVTQTPRYLIKTRGQQVTLSCSPISGHRSVSWYQQTPGQGLQFLFEYFSETQRNKGNFPGRFSGRQFSNSRSEMNVSTLELGDSALYLCASSPDRGLNQPQHFGDGTRLSIL.

The chain links TRBV7-9 to TRBJ1-1, with no clear D. Germline V gene lookup returns CDR1 SEHNR and CDR2 FQNEAQ (reference sequence). This CDR3 is built from 12 residues. V lost 7 bases and J lost 1, with 7 bases in between. The CDR3 nucleotides are TGTGCCAGCATAAGGGAGAACACTGAAGCTTTCTTT. Translated, it gives CASIRENTEAFF.

V is TRBV18 and J is TRBJ1-2; a weak D match, TRBD1 (6 bases). Germline V CDR1 and CDR2: KGHSH, LQKENI. The CDR3 contains 14 residues. V was trimmed by 2 bases and J by 2 bases, leaving 9 bases between them. The CDR3 sequence is CASSPAGGNYGYTF. CDR3 sequence (DNA): TGTGCCAGCTCACCAGCGGGGGGCAACTATGGCTACACCTTC.

This chain connects TRBV7-2 to TRBJ1-2, with 8 bases lining up with TRBD1. The V gene's germline CDR1 is SGHTA and CDR2 FQGNSA. V gave up 3 bases and J gave up 7 bases; unmatched junction bases: 4. This CDR3 comprises 13 residues. CDR3 loop: CASSFWDRLGYTF. The CDR3 nucleotides are TGTGCCAGCAGCTTTTGGGACAGGCTTGGCTACACCTTC.

This chain links TRBV29-1 with TRBJ2-7, with unresolved D. The germline V gene has CDR1 SQVTM and CDR2 ANQGSEA. V shed 6 bases and J shed 0 bases, with 12 bases lying between them. The CDR3 contains 13 residues. CDR3 DNA sequence: TGCAGCGTCACAGAGGATAGCTCCTACGAGCAGTACTTC. Translating gives CSVTEDSSYEQYF.

The chain is built from TRBV19 and TRBJ2-7, with a tentative D call TRBD1 (6 bases). The CDR3 contains 15 residues. The V end was cut by 3 bases, the J end by 0 bases, with 12 bases between. Germline V lookup: CDR1 LNHDA, CDR2 SQIVND (reference sequence). The CDR3 here is CASSMGAASSYEQYF. The CDR3 DNA reads TGTGCCAGTAGTATGGGGGCAGCAAGCTCCTACGAGCAGTACTTC.

This clone appeared a single time. The junction departs from germline at one end; a sequencing error may be responsible. The chain couples TRBV7-7 to TRBJ2-1; D is perhaps TRBD2 (7 bases). The V gene's germline CDR1 is SSHAT and CDR2 FNYEAQ (reference sequence). The CDR3 is 15 amino acids. DNA of the CDR3: TGTGCTAGCAGCTTAGTGGCAGGGGAGGGGAATGAGCAGTTCTTC. It encodes CASSLVAGEGNEQFF. Combining the CDR3 with reference TRBV7-7 and TRBJ2-1 gives the whole variable domain GAGVSQSPRYKVTKRGQDVTLRCDPISSHATLYWYQQALGQGPEFLTYFNYEAQPDKSGLPSDRFSAERPEGSISTLTIQRTEQRDSAMYRCASSLVAGEGNEQFFGPGTRLTVL.

This rearrangement joins TRBV15 to TRBJ2-5, with a possible D match to TRBD2 (7 bases). CDR3 length: 15 amino acids. V was clipped by 4 bases and J by 5 bases, with 17 bases between them. CDR1 is LNHNV and CDR2 is YYDKDF in the germline V gene (reference sequence). For the CDR3, the DNA is TGTGCCACCAGCAAGGGCGGGGGCGATGGGGAGACCCAGTACTTC. This sequence encodes CATSKGGGDGETQYF.

The chain is built from TRBV13 and TRBJ2-7; 7 bases are a match to TRBD2. The V segment lost 2 bases and the J segment 5 bases; nucleotides outside the gene matches: 6. From germline, CDR1 is PRHDT and CDR2 FYEKMQ (reference sequence). The CDR3 contains 14 residues. The CDR3 nucleotides read TGTGCCAGCAGCTTACATGGGAGGGGCGACGAGCAGTACTTC. It translates to CASSLHGRGDEQYF.